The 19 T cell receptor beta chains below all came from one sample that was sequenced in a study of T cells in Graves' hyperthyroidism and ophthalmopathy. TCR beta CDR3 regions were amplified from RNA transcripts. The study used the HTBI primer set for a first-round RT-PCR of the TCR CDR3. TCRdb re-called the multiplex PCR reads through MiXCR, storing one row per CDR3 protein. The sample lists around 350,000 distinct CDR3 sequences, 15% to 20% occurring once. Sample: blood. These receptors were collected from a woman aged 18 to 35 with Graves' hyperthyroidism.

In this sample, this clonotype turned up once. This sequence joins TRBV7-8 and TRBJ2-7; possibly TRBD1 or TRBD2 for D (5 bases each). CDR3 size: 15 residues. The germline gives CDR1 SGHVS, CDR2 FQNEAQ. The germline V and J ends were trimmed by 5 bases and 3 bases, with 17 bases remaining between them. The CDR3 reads CASSLTQGPVYEQYF. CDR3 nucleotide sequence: TGTGCCAGCAGCCTTACCCAGGGACCGGTCTACGAGCAGTACTTC.

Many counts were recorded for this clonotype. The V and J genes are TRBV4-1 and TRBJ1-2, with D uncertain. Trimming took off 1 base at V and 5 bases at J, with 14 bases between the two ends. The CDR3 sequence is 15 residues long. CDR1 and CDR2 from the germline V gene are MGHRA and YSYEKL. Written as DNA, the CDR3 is TGCGCCAGCAGCCAAGTTAAGGGTGTGTGGTATGGCTACACCTTC. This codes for CASSQVKGVWYGYTF.

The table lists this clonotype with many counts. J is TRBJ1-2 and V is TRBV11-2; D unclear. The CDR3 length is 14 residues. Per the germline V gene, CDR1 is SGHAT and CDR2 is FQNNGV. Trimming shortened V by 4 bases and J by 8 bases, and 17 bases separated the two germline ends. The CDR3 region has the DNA TGTGCCAGCAGCTCCTTCCGTTTACCGGGGGGCTACACCTTC. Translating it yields CASSSFRLPGGYTF.

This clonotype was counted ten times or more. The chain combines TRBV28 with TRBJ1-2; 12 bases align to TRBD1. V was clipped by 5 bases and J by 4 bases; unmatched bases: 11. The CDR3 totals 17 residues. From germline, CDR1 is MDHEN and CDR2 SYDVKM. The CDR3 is CASSLGTGGGMGYGYTF. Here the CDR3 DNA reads TGTGCCAGCAGTCTCGGGACAGGGGGCGGTATGGGCTATGGCTACACCTTC.

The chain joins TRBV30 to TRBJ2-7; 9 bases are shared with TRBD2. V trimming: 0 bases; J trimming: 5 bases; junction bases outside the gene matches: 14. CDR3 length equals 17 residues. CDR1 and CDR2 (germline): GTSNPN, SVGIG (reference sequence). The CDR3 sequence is CAWSVSGSYTDLHEQYF. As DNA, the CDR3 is TGTGCCTGGAGTGTTAGCGGGAGTTATACCGACTTACACGAGCAGTACTTC.

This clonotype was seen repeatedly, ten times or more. CDR3 residues: CASSFGQGESGYTF. Here the CDR3 DNA reads TGTGCCAGCAGTTTCGGACAGGGTGAAAGTGGCTACACCTTC. The genes are TRBV12-3 or TRBV12-4 and TRBJ1-2; 8 bases match TRBD1. This CDR3 has 14 amino acids. Germline trimming cut 3 bases from V and 7 bases from J; bases unmatched to any gene: 7.

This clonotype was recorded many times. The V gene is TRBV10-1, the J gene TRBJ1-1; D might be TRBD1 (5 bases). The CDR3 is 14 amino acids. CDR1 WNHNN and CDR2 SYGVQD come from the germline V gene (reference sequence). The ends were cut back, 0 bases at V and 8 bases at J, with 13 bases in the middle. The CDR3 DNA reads TGCGCCAGCAGTGAGTCCCCGGGGGGTGCCGAAGCTTTCTTT. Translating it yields CASSESPGGAEAFF.

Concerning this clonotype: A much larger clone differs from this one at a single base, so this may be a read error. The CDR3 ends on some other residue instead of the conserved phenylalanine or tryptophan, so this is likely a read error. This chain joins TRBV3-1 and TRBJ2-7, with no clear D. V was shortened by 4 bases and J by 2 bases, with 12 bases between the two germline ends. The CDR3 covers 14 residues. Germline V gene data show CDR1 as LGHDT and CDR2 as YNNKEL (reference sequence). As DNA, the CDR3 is TGTGCCAGCAGCCCCCTATCCGGACCCTACGAGCAGTACTAC. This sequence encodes CASSPLSGPYEQYY.

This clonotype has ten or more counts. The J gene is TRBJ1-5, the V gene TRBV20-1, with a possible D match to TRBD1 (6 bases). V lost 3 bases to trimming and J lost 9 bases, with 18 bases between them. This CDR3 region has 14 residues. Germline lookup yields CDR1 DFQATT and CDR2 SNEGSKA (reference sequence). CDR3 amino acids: CSARGTGTSGPQHF. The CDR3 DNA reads TGCAGTGCTAGGGGTACAGGGACCTCGGGGCCCCAGCATTTT.

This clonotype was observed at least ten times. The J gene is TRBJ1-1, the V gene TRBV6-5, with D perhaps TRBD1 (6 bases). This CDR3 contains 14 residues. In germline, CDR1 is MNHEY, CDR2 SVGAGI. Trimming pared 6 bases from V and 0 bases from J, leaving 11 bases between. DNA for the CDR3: TGTGCCAGCAGCCAGGGGTATATGAACACTGAAGCTTTCTTT. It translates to CASSQGYMNTEAFF.

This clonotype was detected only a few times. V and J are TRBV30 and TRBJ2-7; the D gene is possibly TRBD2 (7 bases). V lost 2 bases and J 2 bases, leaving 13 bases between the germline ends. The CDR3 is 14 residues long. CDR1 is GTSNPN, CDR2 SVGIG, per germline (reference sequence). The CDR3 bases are TGTGCCTGGAGTTTTGGGGGGGGCCCCTACGAGCAGTACTTC. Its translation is CAWSFGGGPYEQYF.

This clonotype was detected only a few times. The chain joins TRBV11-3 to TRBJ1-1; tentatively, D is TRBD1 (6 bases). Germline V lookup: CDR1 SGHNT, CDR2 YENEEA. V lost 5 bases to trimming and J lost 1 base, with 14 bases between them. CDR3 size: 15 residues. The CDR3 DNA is TGTGCCAGCAGCGTCCGGGGGGGCCCGAACACTGAAGCTTTCTTT. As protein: CASSVRGGPNTEAFF.

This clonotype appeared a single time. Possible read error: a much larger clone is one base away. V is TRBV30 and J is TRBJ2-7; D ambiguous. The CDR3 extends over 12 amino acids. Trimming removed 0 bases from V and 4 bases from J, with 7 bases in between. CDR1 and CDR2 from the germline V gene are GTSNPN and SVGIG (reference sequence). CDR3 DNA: TGTGCCTGGAGTGTAACGGGTTACGAGCAGTACTTC. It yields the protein CAWSVTGYEQYF.

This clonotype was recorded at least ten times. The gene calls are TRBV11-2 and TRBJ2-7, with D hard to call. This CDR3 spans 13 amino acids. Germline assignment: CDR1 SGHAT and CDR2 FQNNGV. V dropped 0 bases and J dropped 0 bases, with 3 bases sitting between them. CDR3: CASSLEFSYEQYF. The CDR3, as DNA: TGTGCCAGCAGCTTAGAGTTCTCCTACGAGCAGTACTTC.

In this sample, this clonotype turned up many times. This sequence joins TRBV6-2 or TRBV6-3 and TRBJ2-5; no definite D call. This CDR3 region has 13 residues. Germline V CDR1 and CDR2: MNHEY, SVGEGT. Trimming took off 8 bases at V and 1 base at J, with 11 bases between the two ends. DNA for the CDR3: TGTGCCAGCTCTCACGAACCCCAAGAGACCCAGTACTTC. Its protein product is CASSHEPQETQYF.

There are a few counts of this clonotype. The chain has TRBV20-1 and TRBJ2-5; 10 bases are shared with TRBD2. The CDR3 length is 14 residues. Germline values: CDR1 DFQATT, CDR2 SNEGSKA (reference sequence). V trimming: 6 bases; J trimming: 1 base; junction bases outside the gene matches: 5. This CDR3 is CSAKLAGFQETQYF. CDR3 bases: TGCAGTGCGAAACTAGCGGGGTTCCAAGAGACCCAGTACTTC.

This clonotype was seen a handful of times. The CDR3 reads CASSFFVQPQHF. The CDR3 bases are TGTGCCAGCAGCTTTTTTGTTCAGCCCCAGCATTTT. V usage is TRBV7-9 and J usage is TRBJ1-5; no clear D. Trimming pared 3 bases from V and 6 bases from J, leaving 6 bases between. Germline V gene lookup returns CDR1 SEHNR and CDR2 FQNEAQ (reference sequence). CDR3 length: 12 residues.

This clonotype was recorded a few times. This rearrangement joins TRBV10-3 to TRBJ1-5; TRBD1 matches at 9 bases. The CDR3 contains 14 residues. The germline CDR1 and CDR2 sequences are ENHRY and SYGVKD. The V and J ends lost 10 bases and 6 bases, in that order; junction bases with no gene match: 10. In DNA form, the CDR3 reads TGTGCCAACAGGGACAGGGTGGAGGGTCAGCCCCAGCATTTT. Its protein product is CANRDRVEGQPQHF.

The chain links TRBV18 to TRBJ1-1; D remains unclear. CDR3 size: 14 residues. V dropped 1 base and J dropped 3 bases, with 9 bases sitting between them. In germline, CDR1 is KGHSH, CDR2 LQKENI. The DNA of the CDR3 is TGTGCCAGCTCACCACAGGGCTCCGACACTGAAGCTTTCTTT. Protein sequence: CASSPQGSDTEAFF.